This TCR beta chain was sequenced for a study of PD-1 blockade in classical Hodgkin lymphoma. Study-level findings and limits: Repertoires differed for reasons still undefined, possibly disease activity or prior therapy.

Between the trimmed V and J ends, which lost 5 bases and 4 bases, there was a span of 23 bases. This CDR3 spans 17 amino acids. The germline V gene has CDR1 KGHSH and CDR2 LQKENI. Documented time point: cycle 4 day 1 (C4D1), after five to seven weeks of nivolumab. Autologous stem cell transplantation was followed by relapse in every patient, and brentuximab vedotin exposure varied. Libraries were prepared by immunoSEQ multiplex PCR; TCRdb keeps only in-frame clonotypes and omits some of them. The sample records roughly 20,000 clones, around 85% being singletons. Concerning this clone itself: The antigen is undetermined.

The origin of this receptor is a human donor with classical Hodgkin lymphoma. The chain links TRBV18 to TRBJ1-2; D is perhaps TRBD1 (5 bases). This specimen was peripheral blood mononuclear cells (PBMCs), taken before the fourth cycle of nivolumab. CDR3 nucleotide sequence: TGTGCCAGCTCATCGCAAAGTGACAGTGCGTCGTTCTATGGCTACACCTTC. Amino acid sequence: CASSSQSDSASFYGYTF.